A single sample gave rise to the 7 T cell receptor beta chains below, sequenced in a study of T-cell reconstitution after alpha-beta-depleted transplantation in children (dated by TCRdb to about 2016). Receptor libraries were prepared by PCR. TCRdb shows the sequencer as Illumina HiSeq 2500. Molecular barcoding was employed in the preparation of TCR libraries, with unique molecular identifiers being used to normalize TCRbeta repertoire quantification. Starting from the raw public reads, TCRdb applied fastp trimming at Q25, assembled clones with MiXCR and retained in-frame beta chains. Each entry is one CDR3 protein sequence, shown with its most common DNA and genes. This sample has about 640,000 distinct CDR3 sequences in its table, and 16% of those were observed once. The ten largest clones take up about 1.1% of the sample. Source: PBMCs from the stem cell graft donor, taken from the stem cell graft. The receptor set was obtained from a human donor who donated a stem cell graft to a child with acute myeloid leukemia.

This clonotype was seen ten or more times. The rearrangement uses TRBV4-2 and TRBJ1-1; possibly TRBD1 for D (5 bases). With 0 bases removed from V and 7 bases from J, the gap between germline ends came to 21 bases. The CDR3 contains 17 residues. Germline V gene data show CDR1 as LGHNA and CDR2 as YNFKEQ. The CDR3 DNA reads as TGTGCCAGCAGCCAAGATCCGAGAGGGGCCCTCGAGGGTGAAGCTTTCTTT. Its translation: CASSQDPRGALEGEAFF.

This clonotype occurred a few times. The chain is built from TRBV20-1 and TRBJ2-2; D not resolved. The germline CDR1 and CDR2 sequences are DFQATT and SNEGSKA (reference sequence). The CDR3 loop spans 14 amino acids. V shed 0 bases and J shed 1 base, with 6 bases lying between them. The CDR3 region is CSARDGENTGELFF. In nucleotides, the CDR3 is TGCAGTGCTAGAGATGGCGAGAACACCGGGGAGCTGTTTTTT.

The chain couples TRBV4-3 to TRBJ1-2, with unresolved D. This CDR3 spans 15 amino acids. CDR1 is LGHNA and CDR2 is YSLEER in the germline V gene. Trimming took 0 bases from V and 2 from J, leaving 10 bases between them. The CDR3 coding sequence is TGCGCCAGCAGCCAAGATATTAAAGGCAACTATGGCTACACCTTC. Translating it yields CASSQDIKGNYGYTF.

The CDR3 coding sequence is TGTGCCAGCAGCCCAAAGCGGCTAGCGGGGGCCCTCCAAGAGACCCAGTACTTC. Its translation: CASSPKRLAGALQETQYF. The chain recombines TRBV27 with TRBJ2-5, with TRBD2 matching 10 bases. The germline V gene has CDR1 MNHEY and CDR2 SMNVEV (reference sequence). CDR3 size: 18 residues. The trim removed 6 bases at V and 1 base at J, leaving 14 bases unmatched.

The chain combines TRBV18 with TRBJ1-2; D remains unclear. The CDR3 is made up of 14 amino acids. Trimming shortened V by 3 bases and J by 5 bases, and 13 bases separated the two germline ends. Germline V gene sequence: CDR1 KGHSH, CDR2 LQKENI. For the CDR3, the DNA is TGTGCCAGCTCACCGGAGGGAAAGTATTATGGCTACACCTTC. Translating it yields CASSPEGKYYGYTF. Supplemented by reference TRBV18 and TRBJ1-2, the full variable domain reads NAGVMQNPRHLVRRRGQEARLRCSPMKGHSHVYWYRQLPEEGLKFMVYLQKENIIDESGMPKERFSAEFPKEGPSILRIQQVVRGDSAAYFCASSPEGKYYGYTFGSGTRLTVV.

The chain links TRBV15 to TRBJ2-2; 7 bases map to TRBD2. Germline CDR1 reads LNHNV; CDR2 reads YYDKDF (reference sequence). This CDR3 comprises 15 residues. The V and J ends lost 0 bases and 6 bases, in that order; junction bases with no gene match: 4. The CDR3 is CATSRDIGGAGELFF. CDR3 nucleotide sequence: TGTGCCACCAGCAGAGATATTGGGGGGGCCGGGGAGCTGTTTTTT.

This chain links TRBV12-3 or TRBV12-4 with TRBJ2-2; TRBD2 matches at 14 bases. This CDR3 comprises 17 residues. The J segment lost 3 bases and the V segment lost 6 bases, leaving 6 bases of the junction unmatched. CDR3 coding DNA: TGTGCCAGCAGGCCGGGACTAGCGGGGGAGTACACCGGGGAGCTGTTTTTT. Translation: CASRPGLAGEYTGELFF.